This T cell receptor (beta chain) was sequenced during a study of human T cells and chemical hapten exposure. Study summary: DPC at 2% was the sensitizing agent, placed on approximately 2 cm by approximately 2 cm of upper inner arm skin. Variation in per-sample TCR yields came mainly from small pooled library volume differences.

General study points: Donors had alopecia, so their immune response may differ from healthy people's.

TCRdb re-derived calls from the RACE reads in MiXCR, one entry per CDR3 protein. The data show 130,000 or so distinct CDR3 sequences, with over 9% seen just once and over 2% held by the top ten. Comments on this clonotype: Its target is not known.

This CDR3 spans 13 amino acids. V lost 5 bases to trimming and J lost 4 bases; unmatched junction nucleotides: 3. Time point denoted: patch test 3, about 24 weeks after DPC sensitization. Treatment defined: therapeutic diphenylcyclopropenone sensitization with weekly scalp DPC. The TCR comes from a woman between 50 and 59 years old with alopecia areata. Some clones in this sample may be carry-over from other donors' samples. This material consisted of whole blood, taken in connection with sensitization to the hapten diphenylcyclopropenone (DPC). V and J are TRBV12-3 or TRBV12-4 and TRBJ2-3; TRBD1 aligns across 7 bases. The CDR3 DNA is TGTGCCAGCAGTACAGGGGAAGCAGATACGCAGTATTTT. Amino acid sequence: CASSTGEADTQYF.